These 15 T cell receptor beta chains originate from one sample sequenced in a study of T cells in Graves' hyperthyroidism and ophthalmopathy. Researchers amplified the TCR beta CDR3 regions from RNA transcripts. Researchers ran a first-round RT-PCR on the TCR CDR3 using the HTBI primer set. Via MiXCR, TCRdb re-called the multiplex PCR reads, giving one row per CDR3 protein. The data contain a few hundred thousand distinct CDR3 sequences, roughly 20% of them singletons. Sequencing was carried out using blood. These receptors were taken from a man younger than 40 with Graves' ophthalmopathy.

This chain connects TRBV7-3 to TRBJ2-1, with 12 nucleotides matching TRBD2. CDR1 is SGHTA and CDR2 is FQGTGA in the germline V gene. Germline trimming cut 2 bases from V and 14 bases from J; bases unmatched to any gene: 10. There are 15 residues in the CDR3. Written as DNA, the CDR3 is TGTGCCAGCAGCTTACTAGCGGGAGGGTCCTCCCCTGAGTTCTTC. This gives the protein CASSLLAGGSSPEFF. The variable domain in full, completed from reference TRBV7-3 and TRBJ2-1, reads GAGVSQTPSNKVTEKGKYVELRCDPISGHTALYWYRQSLGQGPEFLIYFQGTGAADDSGLPNDRFFAVRPEGSVSTLKIQRTERGDSAVYLCASSLLAGGSSPEFFGPGTRLTVL.

This clonotype was counted a few times. This chain uses TRBV4-1 with TRBJ2-4, with D unresolved. Looked up from germline, CDR1 is MGHRA and CDR2 is YSYEKL. Trimming took 0 bases from V and 7 from J, leaving 13 bases between them. There are 15 residues in the CDR3. In DNA form, the CDR3 reads TGCGCCAGCAGCCAAGAGGGTGTCATTCCGAACATTCAGTACTTC. Its protein product is CASSQEGVIPNIQYF.

Turning to this clonotype: A much larger clone lies one base from this, so it may be a read error. The chain is built from TRBV11-2 and TRBJ2-1; D gene ambiguous. Deletions cut 11 bases from V and 7 bases from J, with 18 bases between. The germline CDR1 and CDR2 sequences are SGHAT and FQNNGV. The CDR3 consists of 13 residues. The CDR3 DNA follows: TGTGCCGGCAACAACCACCGGGCGAATGAGCAGTTCTTC. Translation: CAGNNHRANEQFF.

This clonotype appeared a few times. CDR3 region: CASSQSPLAPAKNIQYF. In nucleotides, the CDR3 is TGCGCCAGCAGCCAGAGTCCCCTGGCGCCAGCCAAAAACATTCAGTACTTC. This chain uses TRBV4-1 with TRBJ2-4; D remains unclear. V was cut by 3 bases and J by 0 bases, with 15 bases left in between. The CDR3 runs to 17 residues. Germline assignment: CDR1 MGHRA and CDR2 YSYEKL.

This chain uses TRBV5-4 with TRBJ2-7; 7 positions match TRBD1. J was trimmed by 4 bases and V by 4 bases; bases with no gene match: 11. There are 15 residues in the CDR3. The germline V gene has CDR1 SGHNT and CDR2 YYREEE (reference sequence). The CDR3 protein is CASSVQPGTVYEQYF. In DNA, the CDR3 is TGTGCCAGCAGCGTTCAACCCGGGACAGTTTACGAGCAGTACTTC.

This clonotype has more than one count but fewer than ten. V and J are TRBV27 and TRBJ1-5; D not resolved. This CDR3 spans 13 amino acids. Between the trimmed V and J ends, which lost 5 bases and 4 bases, there was a span of 9 bases. Germline CDR1 reads MNHEY; CDR2 reads SMNVEV (reference sequence). The CDR3 nucleotides read TGTGCCAGCAGTGACACGAGAAATCAGCCCCAGCATTTT. Amino acid sequence: CASSDTRNQPQHF.

The V gene is TRBV20-1, the J gene TRBJ2-5; D unclear. Trimming took off 2 bases at V and 2 bases at J, with 18 bases between the two ends. This CDR3 contains 16 residues. The germline CDR1 and CDR2 sequences are DFQATT and SNEGSKA (reference sequence). In DNA, the CDR3 is TGCAGTGCTAGAATTGGGCCGGATACCTTTCAAGAGACCCAGTACTTC. Protein sequence: CSARIGPDTFQETQYF.

This clonotype was detected ten times or more. This chain joins TRBV7-9 and TRBJ2-7, with D possibly TRBD1 on 5 matching bases. Germline CDR1 is SEHNR and CDR2 is FQNEAQ (reference sequence). The CDR3 is 15 residues long. Trimming cost V 0 bases and J 1 base, with 10 bases left between them. The CDR3 bases are TGTGCCAGCAGCTTAGCCGGTGGGGCTTCCTACGAGCAGTACTTC. Translating it yields CASSLAGGASYEQYF.

This clonotype has only a few counts. As DNA, the CDR3 is TGCAGTGCTTCGGGACAGGGGGTGACCTACGAGCAGTACTTC. The encoded protein is CSASGQGVTYEQYF. The chain links TRBV20-1 to TRBJ2-7; 11 bases line up with TRBD1. This CDR3 is built from 14 residues. The trim removed 5 bases at V and 2 bases at J, leaving 5 bases unmatched. Germline V lookup: CDR1 DFQATT, CDR2 SNEGSKA (reference sequence).

This clonotype was counted only a few times. The chain links TRBV7-9 to TRBJ2-5; 12 nucleotides match TRBD2. This CDR3 is 15 amino acids long. Germline values: CDR1 SEHNR, CDR2 FQNEAQ (reference sequence). V shed 4 bases, J shed 4 bases, and the junction held 4 bases outside the gene matches. The CDR3 DNA is TGTGCCAGCAGCTCTAGCGGGAGGGCCACAGAGACCCAGTACTTC. This codes for CASSSSGRATETQYF.

Turning to this clonotype: One end of the junction varies from germline; a read error may be responsible. The chain couples TRBV6-5 to TRBJ2-6; a weak D match, TRBD2 (5 bases). This CDR3 spans 16 amino acids. From germline, CDR1 is MNHEY and CDR2 SVGAGI. The CDR3 region has the DNA TGTGCCGGCAGTTCCGGAGGAGTCTCCGGGGCCAACGTCCTGACTTTC. Protein: CAGSSGGVSGANVLTF.

This chain connects TRBV24-1 to TRBJ2-3; D is uncertain. CDR3 length: 14 amino acids. Germline V CDR1 and CDR2: KGHDR, SFDVKD. Trimming removed 5 bases from V and 4 bases from J, with 12 bases in between. CDR3 sequence: CATSGPRYADTQYF. The CDR3 coding sequence is TGTGCCACCAGTGGCCCCAGATATGCAGATACGCAGTATTTT.

The sample holds a few counts of this clonotype. The J gene is TRBJ1-2, the V gene TRBV29-1, with D hard to call. The ends were cut back, 3 bases at V and 1 base at J, with 6 bases in the middle. CDR3 length equals 12 residues. CDR1 and CDR2 from the germline V gene are SQVTM and ANQGSEA. The CDR3 loop reads CSVDGLNYGYTF. In nucleotides, the CDR3 is TGCAGCGTTGATGGCCTTAACTATGGCTACACCTTC.

The rearrangement links TRBV3-1 to TRBJ2-5, with D perhaps matching TRBD1 or TRBD2 (6 bases each). V shed 0 bases and J shed 2 bases, with 16 bases lying between them. CDR1 is LGHDT, CDR2 YNNKEL, per germline (reference sequence). The length of the CDR3 is 17 residues. CDR3 loop: CASSQDGGGGKQETQYF. Here the CDR3 DNA reads TGTGCCAGCAGCCAAGATGGGGGCGGAGGGAAGCAAGAGACCCAGTACTTC.

V usage is TRBV7-2 and J usage is TRBJ2-7; tentatively, D is TRBD1 (10 bases). The germline V and J ends were trimmed by 5 bases and 6 bases, with 20 bases remaining between them. CDR1 and CDR2 from the germline V gene are SGHTA and FQGNSA. CDR3 size: 15 residues. The CDR3 protein is CASSLGGGDRGEQYF. In DNA form, the CDR3 reads TGTGCCAGCAGCCTAGGCGGGGGGGACAGGGGCGAGCAGTACTTC.